This entry features one T cell receptor beta chain sequence. Its antigen is currently unknown. Authors' data handling: Clinicopathological groups supplied CDR3 differences that were used to build a distant-metastasis classifier for papillary thyroid cancer. MiXCR reprocessed the PCR reads for TCRdb. For this entry, the V and J calls and clone size follow TCRdb and not the study's own pipeline. The repertoire holds about 35,000 clones, 15% to 20% seen once, with approximately 13% in the top ten. Ahead of thyroid surgery, no patient had received treatment of any kind. This sample was included in a study of metastatic and nonmetastatic thyroid tumors. At the level of the study: Malignant thyroid and benign thyroid patients provided blood and tumor or nodule tissue whose repertoires were compared. Study results and limitations: Patients with malignant thyroid tumors reportedly had significantly higher TCR beta diversity than those with benign nodules, in blood and tumor.

V lost 0 bases and J lost 2; bases outside the gene matches: 2. The CDR3 is 15 amino acids. The germline gives CDR1 SGHRS, CDR2 YFSETQ. This sequence joins TRBV5-1 and TRBJ2-1, with 7 positions matching TRBD1. Sequencing was done on a sample of blood. The receptor was isolated from a male donor with papillary thyroid cancer or a benign thyroid nodule (not recorded which). Some clones in this sample may be carry-over from other donors' samples. CDR3 DNA: TGCGCCAGCAGCTTGGGGGACAGTACCTACAATGAGCAGTTCTTC. Residues: CASSLGDSTYNEQFF.